This TCR beta chain was obtained from a study of blood T cell repertoires in COVID-19. Study-wide background: The study drew acute and convalescent COVID-19 samples from the United States, Italy and Spain. T cells, B-cell-depleted T cells, or PBMCs provided the cDNA or gDNA that served as material.

This clone has just one count. The CDR3 spans 15 residues. Study processing details: Amplification of reference gene primers was used by the study to estimate nucleated cell counts. Produced via immunoSEQ multiplex PCR; TCRdb's table is partial and in-frame only. V and J calls and clone size are as listed in that table; D and trimming were resolved from the DNA. This table has roughly 250,000 clones, roughly 84% appearing once. The rearrangement links TRBV21-1 to TRBJ1-5; whether TRBD1, the table's D call, matches the DNA was not checked. TRBV21-1 is noted as a pseudogene. This receptor was obtained from a person between 70 and 80 years old with COVID-19, enrolled during active disease. The sequencing sample was made of peripheral blood. The CDR3 nucleotides read TGTGCCAGCAGCAAAATTGGGGGCTTGGATCAGCCCCAGCATTTT. The encoded protein is CASSKIGGLDQPQHF.